This T cell receptor (beta chain) was recovered during a study of human T cells and chemical hapten exposure. Overall study: Diphenylcyclopropenone, dosed weekly to the scalp, was given to patients throughout the roughly 24-week study.

TCRdb redid the calling of the RACE reads with MiXCR, one entry per CDR3 protein. This sample yields 85,000 to 130,000 distinct CDR3 sequences, of which around 12% are seen a single time; about 1.6% belongs to the top ten. The CDR3 is made up of 16 amino acids. V dropped 5 bases and J dropped 9; count of bases not matched to a gene: 9. Stated time point: pre-sensitization, week 0. As to treatment: therapeutic diphenylcyclopropenone sensitization with weekly scalp DPC. This clonotype has ten or more counts. Specimen: whole blood, collected in connection with sensitization to the hapten diphenylcyclopropenone (DPC). This chain uses TRBV12-3 or TRBV12-4 with TRBJ2-1; 14 nucleotides line up with TRBD2. The source of this sequence is a woman in her 50s with alopecia areata. Some clones in this sample may be carry-over from other donors' samples. The CDR3 region has the DNA TGTGCCAGCAGTGCGCCGGGGACTAGCGGGAGCCGTGAGCAGTTCTTC. Its protein product is CASSAPGTSGSREQFF.